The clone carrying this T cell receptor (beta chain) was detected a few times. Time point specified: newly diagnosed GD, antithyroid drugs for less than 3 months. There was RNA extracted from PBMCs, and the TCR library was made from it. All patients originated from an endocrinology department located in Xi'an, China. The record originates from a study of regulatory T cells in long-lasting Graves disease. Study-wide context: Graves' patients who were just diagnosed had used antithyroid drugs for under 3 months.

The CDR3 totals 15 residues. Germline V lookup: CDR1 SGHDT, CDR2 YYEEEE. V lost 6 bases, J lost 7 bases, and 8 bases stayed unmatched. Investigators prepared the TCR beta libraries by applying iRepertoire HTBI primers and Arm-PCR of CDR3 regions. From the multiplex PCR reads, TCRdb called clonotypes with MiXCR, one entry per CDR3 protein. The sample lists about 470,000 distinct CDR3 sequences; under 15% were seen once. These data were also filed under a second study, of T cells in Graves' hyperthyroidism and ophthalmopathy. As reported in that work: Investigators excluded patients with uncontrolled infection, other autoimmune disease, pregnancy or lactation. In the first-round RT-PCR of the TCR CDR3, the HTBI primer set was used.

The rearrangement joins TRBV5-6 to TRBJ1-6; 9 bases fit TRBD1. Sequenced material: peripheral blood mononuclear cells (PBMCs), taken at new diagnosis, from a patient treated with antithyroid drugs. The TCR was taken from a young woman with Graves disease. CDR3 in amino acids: CASIKLTGGNSPLHF. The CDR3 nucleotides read TGTGCCAGCATCAAATTAACAGGGGGCAATTCACCCCTCCACTTT. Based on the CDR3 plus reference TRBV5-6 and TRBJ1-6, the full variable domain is DAGVTQSPTHLIKTRGQQVTLRCSPKSGHDTVSWYQQALGQGPQFIFQYYEEEERQRGNFPDRFSGHQFPNYSSELNVNALLLGDSALYLCASIKLTGGNSPLHFGNGTRLTVT.